The 3 T cell receptor beta chains below all came from one sample that was sequenced in a study of cytomegalovirus exposure and HLA in healthy donors. The primer mix had 60 Vbeta and 13 Jbeta primers. Using immunoSEQ multiplex PCR, the repertoire was profiled, and TCRdb retains in-frame clones only, with some absent. The data show about 160,000 clones, with around four fifths seen just once and 9.7% held by the top ten. Material: PBMCs. These receptors were obtained from a man aged 18 to 30 in good health and CMV-seropositive.

This chain links TRBV4-2 with TRBJ2-1, with 13 nucleotides matching TRBD2. The CDR3 contains 17 residues. Germline trimming cut 4 bases from V and 2 bases from J; bases unmatched to any gene: 5. Germline V lookup: CDR1 LGHNA, CDR2 YNFKEQ. CDR3 sequence reads: CASSPLAGGIAYNEQFF. The CDR3, as DNA: TGTGCCAGCAGCCCACTAGCGGGGGGGATTGCCTACAATGAGCAGTTCTTC.

The chain recombines TRBV5-1 with TRBJ2-5; TRBD2 is a possible D gene (6 bases). The germline V gene has CDR1 SGHRS and CDR2 YFSETQ. The CDR3 is 14 residues long. Trimming stripped 5 bases from V and 7 bases from J, with 18 bases between. CDR3 sequence: CASRGDSRLGTQYF. The CDR3 nucleotides are TGCGCCAGCAGGGGGGACTCCCGGCTCGGGACCCAGTACTTC. Full variable domain (outside the CDR3, taken from reference TRBV5-1 and TRBJ2-5): KAGVTQTPRYLIKTRGQQVTLSCSPISGHRSVSWYQQTPGQGLQFLFEYFSETQRNKGNFPGRFSGRQFSNSRSEMNVSTLELGDSALYLCASRGDSRLGTQYFGPGTRLLVL.

The chain has TRBV2 and TRBJ2-5; 9 nucleotides match TRBD2. Matching the DNA end better, TRBJ2-7 makes the J call doubtful. The CDR3 consists of 15 residues. Germline V gene lookup returns CDR1 SNHLY and CDR2 FYNNEI. CDR3 bases: TGTGCCAGCAGTCCCCCCCTAGCGGGACACTACGAGCAGTACTTC. Translated: CASSPPLAGHYEQYF.